This TCR beta chain was recorded in a study of identical twins. Study outcomes and limitations: Without tracking the same donors, conclusions rested on cross-sectional statistical analysis. There were fewer insertions in abundant cord blood beta clonotypes, but memory repertoires showed no such pattern.

A word on this clonotype: Its antigen is still unknown.

The length of the CDR3 is 19 residues. Between the trimmed V and J ends, which lost 3 bases and 7 bases, there was a span of 28 bases. One entry per CDR3 protein results from TCRdb running MiXCR on the 5' RACE reads. The data show some 760,000 distinct CDR3 sequences, 15% to 20% seen once. This same sample was also part of a study on T cells expressing NK-cell markers.

The chain recombines TRBV12-3 or TRBV12-4 with TRBJ2-1, with D tentatively TRBD1 or TRBD2 (5 bases each). The receptor was derived from a young woman in good health. Material: PBMCs. The CDR3 region has the DNA TGTGCCAGCAGTTTTGGGCCCACCCGCCGGGGCCGGATCGTTAATGAGCAGTTCTTC. As protein: CASSFGPTRRGRIVNEQFF.